Following are 10 T cell receptor beta chains from one sample sequenced in a study of identical twins. From the 5' RACE reads, TCRdb called clonotypes with MiXCR, one entry per CDR3 protein. This table has fewer than 650,000 distinct CDR3 sequences, just under 10% appearing once. These data are also associated with another study on yellow fever vaccine responses in identical twins.

Sequenced input: PBMCs. These TCRs come from a woman under 30 in good health.

V usage is TRBV2 and J usage is TRBJ2-1; D is unclear. V lost 7 bases, J lost 8 bases, and 6 bases lay in between. The CDR3 consists of 10 residues. Germline CDR1 reads SNHLY; CDR2 reads FYNNEI. This CDR3 reads CASTVDEQFF. In DNA, the CDR3 is TGTGCCAGCACGGTAGATGAGCAGTTCTTC.

This clonotype was recorded a few times. V usage is TRBV20-1 and J usage is TRBJ2-3, with 8 nucleotides matching TRBD1. Unmatched junction bases numbered 9, after V lost 3 bases and J lost 7 bases. Germline V gene lookup returns CDR1 DFQATT and CDR2 SNEGSKA (reference sequence). The CDR3 runs to 14 residues. The CDR3: CSASPRGLMYTQYF. As DNA, the CDR3 is TGCAGTGCTAGTCCCAGGGGGCTGATGTATACGCAGTATTTT.

This clonotype was seen repeatedly, ten times or more. CDR3: CASGRDSLAKNIQYF. The CDR3 DNA is TGTGCTAGTGGTAGGGACAGCCTAGCCAAAAACATTCAGTACTTC. The chain carries TRBV12-5 and TRBJ2-4, with 7 bases aligning to TRBD1. This CDR3 is built from 15 residues. The germline V gene has CDR1 LGHNT and CDR2 FRNRAP. J was trimmed by 0 bases and V by 5 bases; bases with no gene match: 4.

In this sample, this clonotype turned up many times. The chain has TRBV4-2 and TRBJ2-4; the match to TRBD2 covers 11 bases. Germline CDR1 is LGHNA and CDR2 is YNFKEQ. CDR3 length equals 20 residues. V shed 0 bases and J 0 bases; nucleotides not matched to a gene: 10. The DNA for the CDR3 is TGTGCCAGCAGCCAAGAGCCCGGACTAGCGGGCACTCTAGCCAAAAACATTCAGTACTTC. Its translation: CASSQEPGLAGTLAKNIQYF.

A few counts support this clonotype. The genes are TRBV29-1 and TRBJ2-7; D possibly corresponds to TRBD1 (6 bases). Looked up from germline, CDR1 is SQVTM and CDR2 is ANQGSEA. The CDR3 is 11 residues long. Trimming took off 3 bases at V and 7 bases at J, with 10 bases between the two ends. CDR3 sequence: CSVDGGGEQYF. CDR3 DNA: TGCAGCGTTGATGGGGGCGGGGAGCAGTACTTC.

This clonotype was counted a few times. The rearrangement links TRBV9 to TRBJ2-1, with 15 bases identical to TRBD2. This CDR3 has 17 amino acids. Germline V lookup: CDR1 SGDLS, CDR2 YYNGEE. J gave up 2 bases and V 6 bases, and 6 bases lay outside the gene matches. The CDR3 reads CASTGTSGRRTYNEQFF. The CDR3 bases are TGTGCCAGCACCGGGACTAGCGGGAGGAGGACCTACAATGAGCAGTTCTTC.

This clonotype appeared many times. It is unclear where the CDR3 begins or ends on the DNA, so no DNA is shown, and the CDR3 is as TCRdb lists it. The gene calls are TRBV6-5 and TRBJ2-1; the DNA was not used to check the table's D call, TRBD2. The CDR3 contains 16 residues when both ends are counted. CDR1 and CDR2 (germline): MNHEY, SVGAGI. CDR3 sequence: CASILAGGPGYNEQFF.

V and J are TRBV3-1 and TRBJ2-3, with 11 positions matching TRBD1. V lost 5 bases, J lost 2 bases, and 12 bases stayed unmatched. Germline V lookup: CDR1 LGHDT, CDR2 YNNKEL (reference sequence). The CDR3 contains 18 residues. The CDR3 coding sequence is TGTGCCAGCAGCTCTCTCCCCGGACAGGGGGCGTTCACAGATACGCAGTATTTT. Its translation: CASSSLPGQGAFTDTQYF.

This clonotype was seen a handful of times. The chain has TRBV7-9 and TRBJ2-3; D possibly corresponds to TRBD2 (6 bases). The germline V gene encodes CDR1 SEHNR and CDR2 FQNEAQ (reference sequence). The CDR3 is 15 residues long. V lost 3 bases and J lost 0, with 10 bases in between. CDR3 coding DNA: TGTGCCAGCAGCTTCATAGCGGCTAGCACAGATACGCAGTATTTT. This codes for CASSFIAASTDTQYF.

This clonotype was recorded a few times. The rearrangement links TRBV28 to TRBJ1-5; D ambiguous. The CDR3 contains 15 residues. The germline V and J ends were trimmed by 1 base and 2 bases, with 9 bases remaining between them. The germline V gene has CDR1 MDHEN and CDR2 SYDVKM. The CDR3 DNA is TGTGCCAGCAGTTTATCTACTACGGGCAATCAGCCCCAGCATTTT. Its translation: CASSLSTTGNQPQHF.